This TCR beta chain is from a study of T cells after somatic rescue of genetic block. Libraries were prepared by immunoSEQ multiplex PCR; TCRdb keeps only in-frame clonotypes and omits some of them. This table holds some 90,000 clones, 75% to 90% found once. This clone has more than one count but fewer than ten. The V end was cut by 1 base, the J end by 5 bases, with 8 bases between. This CDR3 has 13 residues. Germline CDR1 SGHDN, CDR2 FVKESK. The genes are TRBV14 and TRBJ1-2; tentatively, D is TRBD1 (5 bases). The receptor's source is a woman aged 18 to 35. Sequencing was carried out using peripheral blood mononuclear cells (PBMCs). Here the CDR3 DNA reads TGTGCCAGCAGCCAAGGGGGCAATTATGGCTACACCTTC. Translation gives CASSQGGNYGYTF.